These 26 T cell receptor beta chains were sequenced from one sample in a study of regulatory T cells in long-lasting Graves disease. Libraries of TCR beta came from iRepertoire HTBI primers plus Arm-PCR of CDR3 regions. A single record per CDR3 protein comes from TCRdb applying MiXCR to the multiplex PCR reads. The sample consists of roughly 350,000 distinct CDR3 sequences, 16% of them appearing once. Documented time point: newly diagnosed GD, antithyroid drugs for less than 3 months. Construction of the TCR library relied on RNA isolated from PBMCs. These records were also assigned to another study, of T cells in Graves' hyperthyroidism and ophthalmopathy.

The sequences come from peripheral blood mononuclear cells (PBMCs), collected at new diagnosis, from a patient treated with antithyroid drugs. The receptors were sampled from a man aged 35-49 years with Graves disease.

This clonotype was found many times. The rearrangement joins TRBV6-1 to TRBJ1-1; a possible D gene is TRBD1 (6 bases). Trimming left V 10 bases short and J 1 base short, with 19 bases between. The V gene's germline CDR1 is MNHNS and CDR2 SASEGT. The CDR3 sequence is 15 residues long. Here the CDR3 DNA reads TGTGCCACCTGGGGGGCAGGGTTCGGGAACACTGAAGCTTTCTTT. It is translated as CATWGAGFGNTEAFF.

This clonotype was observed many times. The CDR3 here is CASTRQVGGQPQHF. Written as DNA, the CDR3 is TGTGCCAGCACCCGGCAGGTTGGCGGCCAGCCCCAGCATTTT. The rearrangement joins TRBV2 to TRBJ1-5; D is ambiguous. The CDR3 spans 14 residues. The germline gives CDR1 SNHLY, CDR2 FYNNEI. With 7 bases removed from V and 7 bases from J, the gap between germline ends came to 17 bases.

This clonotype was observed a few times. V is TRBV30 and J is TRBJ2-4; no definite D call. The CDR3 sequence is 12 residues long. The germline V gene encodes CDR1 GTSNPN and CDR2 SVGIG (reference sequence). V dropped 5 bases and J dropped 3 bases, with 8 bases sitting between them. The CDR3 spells CAWEVVKNIQYF. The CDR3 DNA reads TGTGCCTGGGAGGTGGTCAAAAACATTCAGTACTTC.

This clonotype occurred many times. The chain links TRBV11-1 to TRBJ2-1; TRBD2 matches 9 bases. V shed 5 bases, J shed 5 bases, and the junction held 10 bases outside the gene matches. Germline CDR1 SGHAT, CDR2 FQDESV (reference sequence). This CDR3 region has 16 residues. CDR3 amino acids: CASSPTGTSKNNEQFF. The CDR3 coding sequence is TGTGCCAGCAGCCCTACCGGGACTAGCAAAAACAATGAGCAGTTCTTC. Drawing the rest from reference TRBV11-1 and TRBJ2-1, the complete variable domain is EAEVAQSPRYKITEKSQAVAFWCDPISGHATLYWYRQILGQGPELLVQFQDESVVDDSQLPKDRFSAERLKGVDSTLKIQPAELGDSAMYLCASSPTGTSKNNEQFFGPGTRLTVL.

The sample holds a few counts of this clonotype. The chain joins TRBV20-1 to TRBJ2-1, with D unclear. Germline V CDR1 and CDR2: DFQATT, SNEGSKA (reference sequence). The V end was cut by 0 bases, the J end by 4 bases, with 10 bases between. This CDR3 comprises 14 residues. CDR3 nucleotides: TGCAGTGCTAGAGAGAGTTGGGCTTACAATGAGCAGTTCTTC. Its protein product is CSARESWAYNEQFF.

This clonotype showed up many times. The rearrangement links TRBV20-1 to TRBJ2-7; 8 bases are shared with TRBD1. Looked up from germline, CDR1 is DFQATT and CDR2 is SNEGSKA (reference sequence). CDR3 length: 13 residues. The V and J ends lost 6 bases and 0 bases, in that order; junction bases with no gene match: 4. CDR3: CSARTGFSYEQYF. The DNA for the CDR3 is TGCAGTGCCCGGACAGGGTTCTCCTACGAGCAGTACTTC.

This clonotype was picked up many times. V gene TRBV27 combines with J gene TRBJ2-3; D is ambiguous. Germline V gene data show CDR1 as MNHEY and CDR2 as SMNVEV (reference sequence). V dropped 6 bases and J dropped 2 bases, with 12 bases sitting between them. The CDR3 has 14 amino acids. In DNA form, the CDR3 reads TGTGCCAGCAGGCTGCTCGCGTCCACAGATACGCAGTATTTT. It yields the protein CASRLLASTDTQYF.

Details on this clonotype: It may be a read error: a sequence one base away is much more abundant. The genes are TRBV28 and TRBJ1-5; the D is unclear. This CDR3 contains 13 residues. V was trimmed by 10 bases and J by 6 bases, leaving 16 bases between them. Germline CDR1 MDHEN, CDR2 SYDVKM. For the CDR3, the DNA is TGTGCCACCCTAATCGATAGGACTCAGCCCCAGCATTTT. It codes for CATLIDRTQPQHF.

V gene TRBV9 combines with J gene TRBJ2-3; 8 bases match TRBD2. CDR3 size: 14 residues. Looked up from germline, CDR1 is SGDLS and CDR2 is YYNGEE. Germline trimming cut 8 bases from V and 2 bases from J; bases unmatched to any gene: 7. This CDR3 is CASRPGGPTDTQYF. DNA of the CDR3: TGTGCCAGTCGACCGGGGGGGCCCACAGATACGCAGTATTTT.

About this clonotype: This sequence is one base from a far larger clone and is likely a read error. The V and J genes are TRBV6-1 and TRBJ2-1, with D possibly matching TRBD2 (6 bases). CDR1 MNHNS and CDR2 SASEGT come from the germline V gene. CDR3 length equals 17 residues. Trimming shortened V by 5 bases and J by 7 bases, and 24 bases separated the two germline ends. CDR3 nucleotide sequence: TGTGCCAGCAGTTCTGGACTATTGGGCCTATTAGAAAATGAGCAGTTCTTC. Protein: CASSSGLLGLLENEQFF.

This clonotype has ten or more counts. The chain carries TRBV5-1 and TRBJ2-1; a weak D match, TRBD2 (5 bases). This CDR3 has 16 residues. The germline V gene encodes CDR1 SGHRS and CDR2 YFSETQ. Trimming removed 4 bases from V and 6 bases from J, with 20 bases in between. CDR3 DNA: TGCGCCAGCAGCCCAGAGGGAACGGGGTACTTCAATGAGCAGTTCTTC. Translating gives CASSPEGTGYFNEQFF.

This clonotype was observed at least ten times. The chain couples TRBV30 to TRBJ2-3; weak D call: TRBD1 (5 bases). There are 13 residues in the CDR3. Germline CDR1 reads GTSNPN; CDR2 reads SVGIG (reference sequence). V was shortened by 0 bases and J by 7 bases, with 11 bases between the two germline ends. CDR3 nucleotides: TGTGCCTGGAGTGTACGACAGCGTAATACGCAGTATTTT. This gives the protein CAWSVRQRNTQYF.

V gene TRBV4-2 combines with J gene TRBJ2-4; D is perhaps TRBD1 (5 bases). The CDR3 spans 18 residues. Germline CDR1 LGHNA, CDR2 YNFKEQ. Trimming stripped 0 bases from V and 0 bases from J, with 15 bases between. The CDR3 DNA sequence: TGTGCCAGCAGCCAAGATTTAGGGGCGCGACTAGCCAAAAACATTCAGTACTTC. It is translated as CASSQDLGARLAKNIQYF.

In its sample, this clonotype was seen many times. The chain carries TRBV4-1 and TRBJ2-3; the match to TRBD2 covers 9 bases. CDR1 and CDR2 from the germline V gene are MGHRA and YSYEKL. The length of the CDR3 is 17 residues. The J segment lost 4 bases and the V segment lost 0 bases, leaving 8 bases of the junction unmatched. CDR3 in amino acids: CASSQEWAGGPADTQYF. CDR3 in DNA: TGCGCCAGCAGCCAAGAGTGGGCGGGGGGGCCTGCAGATACGCAGTATTTT.

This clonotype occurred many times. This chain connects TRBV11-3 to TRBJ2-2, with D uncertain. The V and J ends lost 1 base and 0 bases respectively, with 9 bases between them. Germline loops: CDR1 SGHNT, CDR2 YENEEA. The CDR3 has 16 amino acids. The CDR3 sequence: CASSLVRVANTGELFF. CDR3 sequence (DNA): TGTGCCAGCAGCTTAGTTCGGGTGGCGAACACCGGGGAGCTGTTTTTT.

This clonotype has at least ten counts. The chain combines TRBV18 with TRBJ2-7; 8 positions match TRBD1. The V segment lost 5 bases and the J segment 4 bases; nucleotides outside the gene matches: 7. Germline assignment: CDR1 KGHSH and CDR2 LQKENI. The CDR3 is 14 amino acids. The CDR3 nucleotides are TGTGCCAGCTCAATTTTTCAGGGGGCATACGAGCAGTACTTC. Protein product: CASSIFQGAYEQYF. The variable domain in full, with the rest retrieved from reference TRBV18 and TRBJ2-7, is NAGVMQNPRHLVRRRGQEARLRCSPMKGHSHVYWYRQLPEEGLKFMVYLQKENIIDESGMPKERFSAEFPKEGPSILRIQQVVRGDSAAYFCASSIFQGAYEQYFGPGTRLTVT.

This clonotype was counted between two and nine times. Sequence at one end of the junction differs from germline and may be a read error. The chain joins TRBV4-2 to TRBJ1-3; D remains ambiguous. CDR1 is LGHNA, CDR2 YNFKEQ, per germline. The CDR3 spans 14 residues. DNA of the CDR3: TGTGCCAGCAGCCCCCCAACGTCGGACGAAGTCCGATTTTTT. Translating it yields CASSPPTSDEVRFF.

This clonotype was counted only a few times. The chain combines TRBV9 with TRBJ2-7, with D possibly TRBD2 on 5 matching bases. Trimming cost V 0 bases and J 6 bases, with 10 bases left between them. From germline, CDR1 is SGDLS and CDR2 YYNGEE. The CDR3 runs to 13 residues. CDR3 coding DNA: TGTGCCAGCAGCGTAGGCCCCGCGGGCGAGCAGTACTTC. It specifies CASSVGPAGEQYF.

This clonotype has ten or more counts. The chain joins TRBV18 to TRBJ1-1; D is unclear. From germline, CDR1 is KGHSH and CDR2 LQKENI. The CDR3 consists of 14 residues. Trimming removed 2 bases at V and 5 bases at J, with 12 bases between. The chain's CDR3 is CASSPFQDRTEAFF. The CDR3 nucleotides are TGTGCCAGCTCACCATTCCAGGATAGAACTGAAGCTTTCTTT.

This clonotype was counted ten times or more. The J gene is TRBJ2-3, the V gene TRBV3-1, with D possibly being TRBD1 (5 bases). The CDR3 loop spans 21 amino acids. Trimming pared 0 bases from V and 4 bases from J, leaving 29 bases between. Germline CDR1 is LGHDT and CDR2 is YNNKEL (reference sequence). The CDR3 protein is CASSQDRVIPWGSLLPDTQYF. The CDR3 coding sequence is TGTGCCAGCAGCCAAGATCGGGTTATCCCCTGGGGCTCTTTATTGCCAGATACGCAGTATTTT.

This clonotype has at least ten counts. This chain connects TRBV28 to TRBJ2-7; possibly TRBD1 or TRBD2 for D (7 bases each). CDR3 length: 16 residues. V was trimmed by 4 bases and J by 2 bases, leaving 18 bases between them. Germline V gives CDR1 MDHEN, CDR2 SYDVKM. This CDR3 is CASSSIGGGGPYEQYF. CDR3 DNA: TGTGCCAGCAGTTCCATTGGGGGAGGGGGCCCCTACGAGCAGTACTTC.

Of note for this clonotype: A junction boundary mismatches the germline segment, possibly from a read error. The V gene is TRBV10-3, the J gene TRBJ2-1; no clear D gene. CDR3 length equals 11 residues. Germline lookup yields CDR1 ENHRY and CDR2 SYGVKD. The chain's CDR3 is CAISEYNGQFF. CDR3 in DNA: TGTGCCATCAGTGAGTACAATGGGCAGTTCTTC.

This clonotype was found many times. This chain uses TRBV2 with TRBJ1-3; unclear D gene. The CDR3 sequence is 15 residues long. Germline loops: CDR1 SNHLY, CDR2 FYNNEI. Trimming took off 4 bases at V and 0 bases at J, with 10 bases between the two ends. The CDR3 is CASSVTWASGNTIYF. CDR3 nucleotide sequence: TGTGCCAGCAGTGTCACATGGGCCTCTGGAAACACCATATATTTT.

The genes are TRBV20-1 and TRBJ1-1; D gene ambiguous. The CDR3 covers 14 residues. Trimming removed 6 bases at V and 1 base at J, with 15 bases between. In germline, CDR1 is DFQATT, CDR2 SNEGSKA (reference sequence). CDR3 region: CSAQVGPPNTEAFF. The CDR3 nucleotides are TGCAGTGCCCAGGTCGGCCCTCCGAACACTGAAGCTTTCTTT.

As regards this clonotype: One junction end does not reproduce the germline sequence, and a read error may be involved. CDR3 sequence (DNA): TGTGCCAGCAGCGTAGACAGGCTCAATCAGCCCCAGCATTTT. Translated: CASSVDRLNQPQHF. V is TRBV11-2 and J is TRBJ1-5, with TRBD1 as a possible D gene (6 bases). The germline gives CDR1 SGHAT, CDR2 FQNNGV. The CDR3 length is 14 residues.

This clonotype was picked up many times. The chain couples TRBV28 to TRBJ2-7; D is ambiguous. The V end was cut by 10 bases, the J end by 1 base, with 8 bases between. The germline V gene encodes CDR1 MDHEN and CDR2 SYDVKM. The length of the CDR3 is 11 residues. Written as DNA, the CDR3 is TGTGCCATCACTGGATCCTACGAGCAGTACTTC. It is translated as CAITGSYEQYF.